Below are 23 T cell receptor beta chains sequenced from a single sample in a study of PD-L1 blockade in urothelial cancer. Profiling relied on immunoSEQ multiplex PCR, and the TCRdb table lists in-frame clones only, not all of them. The table includes under 55,000 clones, over 75% detected once. The source material was PBMCs, sampled around atezolizumab (anti-PD-L1) treatment. These receptor sequences come from a man aged 35 to 55 with urothelial cancer.

Here the CDR3 DNA reads TGTGCCAGCAGCCCAGAGGGCGGGGCCGGGGAGCAGTACTTC. Its translation is CASSPEGGAGEQYF. V is TRBV7-9 and J is TRBJ2-7; D is perhaps TRBD2 (6 bases). Germline assignment: CDR1 SEHNR and CDR2 FQNEAQ (reference sequence). V dropped 5 bases and J dropped 7 bases, with 18 bases sitting between them. This CDR3 spans 14 amino acids. Drawing the rest from reference TRBV7-9 and TRBJ2-7, the complete variable domain is DTGVSQNPRHKITKRGQNVTFRCDPISEHNRLYWYRQTLGQGPEFLTYFQNEAQLEKSRLLSDRFSAERPKGSFSTLEIQRTEQGDSAMYLCASSPEGGAGEQYFGPGTRLTVT.

The J gene is TRBJ2-6, the V gene TRBV6-5, with D possibly being TRBD1 (5 bases). CDR1 is MNHEY, CDR2 SVGAGI, per germline. This CDR3 is built from 14 residues. V shed 7 bases and J shed 0 bases, with 7 bases lying between them. In DNA form, the CDR3 reads TGTGCCAGCAAAGACAGCTCTGGGGCCAACGTCCTGACTTTC. It specifies CASKDSSGANVLTF.

The chain is built from TRBV5-4 and TRBJ2-1; 14 bases are a match to TRBD2. The V gene's germline CDR1 is SGHNT and CDR2 YYREEE (reference sequence). CDR3 size: 18 residues. The V segment lost 3 bases and the J segment 1 base; nucleotides outside the gene matches: 6. The CDR3 loop is CASSSGLAGVGSYNEQFF. The CDR3 DNA reads as TGTGCCAGCAGCTCGGGACTAGCGGGAGTGGGGTCCTACAATGAGCAGTTCTTC.

The gene calls are TRBV7-2 and TRBJ2-5; D is possibly TRBD2 (6 bases). Germline V gives CDR1 SGHTA, CDR2 FQGNSA. The CDR3 has 15 residues. The V end was cut by 5 bases, the J end by 9 bases, with 22 bases between. CDR3 region: CASSPPGVGSGAQYF. Written as DNA, the CDR3 is TGTGCCAGCAGCCCCCCTGGGGTAGGTTCGGGGGCCCAGTACTTC.

A few counts support this clone. The J gene is TRBJ2-6, the V gene TRBV5-4; a weak D match, TRBD1 (5 bases). CDR1 and CDR2 from the germline V gene are SGHNT and YYREEE (reference sequence). The CDR3 loop spans 16 amino acids. Trimming shortened V by 1 base and J by 4 bases, and 12 bases separated the two germline ends. The CDR3 nucleotides are TGTGCCAGCAGCTTGAGGGGCGGCGAAGGGGCCAACGTCCTGACTTTC. Translation gives CASSLRGGEGANVLTF.

This clone was found once. The chain links TRBV28 to TRBJ2-3; D is possibly TRBD2 (5 bases). V lost 5 bases, J lost 2 bases, and 17 bases lay in between. Looked up from germline, CDR1 is MDHEN and CDR2 is SYDVKM. This CDR3 is built from 16 residues. The chain's CDR3 is CASSTWEAETTDTQYF. In DNA form, the CDR3 reads TGTGCCAGCAGTACGTGGGAAGCGGAGACCACAGATACGCAGTATTTT.

The chain uses TRBV27 and TRBJ2-1, with D possibly being TRBD2 (5 bases). Germline CDR1 and CDR2: MNHEY and SMNVEV (reference sequence). The germline V and J ends were trimmed by 6 bases and 5 bases, with 17 bases remaining between them. The CDR3 runs 15 residues. The CDR3 spells CASRPIGSGNNEQFF. CDR3 coding DNA: TGTGCCAGCAGACCGATAGGTTCGGGAAACAATGAGCAGTTCTTC.

The rearrangement links TRBV28 to TRBJ1-5; a possible D gene is TRBD1 (5 bases). Germline V CDR1 and CDR2: MDHEN, SYDVKM. The CDR3 sequence is 14 residues long. V was shortened by 1 base and J by 11 bases, with 15 bases between the two germline ends. The CDR3 region has the DNA TGTGCCAGCAGTTTATATCGGAGGGGAGGCGCCCAGCATTTT. Protein sequence: CASSLYRRGGAQHF.

The chain has TRBV10-2 and TRBJ2-1; 10 bases fit TRBD2. CDR3 size: 15 residues. The germline V gene encodes CDR1 WSHSY and CDR2 SAAADI. V lost 2 bases to trimming and J lost 5 bases; unmatched junction nucleotides: 3. Here the CDR3 DNA reads TGCGCCAGCAGTGAGAACGGACTAGCGGACAATGAGCAGTTCTTC. Encoded protein: CASSENGLADNEQFF.

The chain couples TRBV28 to TRBJ1-5; D gene ambiguous. The V end lost 3 bases, the J end lost 8 bases, and 14 bases lay between the germline ends. The CDR3 runs to 14 residues. Germline CDR1 and CDR2: MDHEN and SYDVKM. The CDR3 DNA reads TGTGCCAGCAGTTTTCTCCCGGGTCTCGAGCCCCAGCATTTT. Protein: CASSFLPGLEPQHF.

The rearrangement joins TRBV6-5 to TRBJ1-4; TRBD1 agrees at 8 bases. Germline lookup yields CDR1 MNHEY and CDR2 SVGAGI. This CDR3 spans 14 amino acids. The trim removed 8 bases at V and 7 bases at J, leaving 9 bases unmatched. In DNA form, the CDR3 reads TGTGCCAGCGGAAGACAGGGGCTTAGTGAAAAACTGTTTTTT. This sequence encodes CASGRQGLSEKLFF.

The chain employs TRBV6-6 and TRBJ2-7; a possible D gene is TRBD2 (6 bases). The germline CDR1 and CDR2 sequences are MNHNY and SVGAGI (reference sequence). The CDR3 spans 13 residues. Trimming shortened V by 9 bases and J by 6 bases, and 18 bases separated the two germline ends. In DNA form, the CDR3 reads TGTGCCAGTGACCCAATTCAGGGAGGCGAGCAGTACTTC. It is translated as CASDPIQGGEQYF.

This clone was seen a few times. The chain uses TRBV5-8 and TRBJ2-7; D ambiguous. Germline CDR1 reads SGHTS; CDR2 reads YDEGEE. V was clipped by 0 bases and J by 13 bases, with 5 bases between them. This CDR3 spans 9 amino acids. For the CDR3, the DNA is TGTGCCAGCAGCTTGGCCCATTACTTC. Translation gives CASSLAHYF.

This clone was recorded only once. The chain recombines TRBV2 with TRBJ2-7; TRBD2 aligns across 9 bases. This CDR3 is built from 13 residues. Trimming cost V 5 bases and J 3 bases; bases outside gene matches: 2. CDR1 is SNHLY, CDR2 FYNNEI, per germline. The CDR3 loop is CASSRLAVYEQYF. For the CDR3, the DNA is TGTGCCAGCAGTCGACTAGCGGTCTACGAGCAGTACTTC.

This chain joins TRBV28 and TRBJ1-3, with TRBD1 matching over 7 bases. The germline gives CDR1 MDHEN, CDR2 SYDVKM. CDR3 length: 15 amino acids. The V gene end was trimmed by 7 bases and the J gene end by 3 bases; junction bases not matched to a gene: 9. The chain's CDR3 is CASTAPRGSGNTIYF. CDR3 nucleotides: TGTGCCAGCACCGCCCCCAGGGGGAGTGGAAACACCATATATTTT.

The genes are TRBV29-1 and TRBJ1-1; the match to TRBD1 covers 8 bases. Trimming took 4 bases from V and 12 from J; bases not matched to a gene: 19. The CDR3 totals 15 residues. The germline V gene has CDR1 SQVTM and CDR2 ANQGSEA. The CDR3 reads CSVVKNQGASSLTFF. CDR3 DNA sequence: TGCAGCGTTGTAAAAAACCAGGGGGCCAGCTCGTTGACTTTCTTT.

The chain combines TRBV7-2 with TRBJ2-5, with 8 bases matching TRBD1. The CDR3 has 13 residues. V lost 7 bases, J lost 7 bases, and 8 bases stayed unmatched. Germline loops: CDR1 SGHTA, CDR2 FQGNSA. CDR3 residues: CASTQGGTGTQYF. In nucleotides, the CDR3 is TGTGCCAGCACCCAAGGGGGGACAGGGACCCAGTACTTC.

The chain uses TRBV28 and TRBJ2-7; 7 positions agree with TRBD2. Losses at the gene ends were 2 bases for V and 1 base for J; bases not matched to a gene: 14. Germline CDR1 and CDR2: MDHEN and SYDVKM. This CDR3 contains 18 residues. The CDR3 sequence: CASSLPFQGGSLSYEQYF. In DNA form, the CDR3 reads TGTGCCAGCAGTTTACCCTTCCAAGGCGGGAGTCTTTCCTACGAGCAGTACTTC. Supplemented by reference TRBV28 and TRBJ2-7, the full variable domain reads DVKVTQSSRYLVKRTGEKVFLECVQDMDHENMFWYRQDPGLGLRLIYFSYDVKMKEKGDIPEGYSVSREKKERFSLILESASTNQTSMYLCASSLPFQGGSLSYEQYFGPGTRLTVT.

This rearrangement joins TRBV7-2 to TRBJ2-6; a weak D match, TRBD1 (5 bases). Trimming removed 5 bases at V and 0 bases at J, with 11 bases between. The germline CDR1 and CDR2 sequences are SGHTA and FQGNSA. CDR3 length: 16 residues. CDR3 sequence (DNA): TGTGCCAGCAGCCCCACAGGTTTCTCTGGGGCCAACGTCCTGACTTTC. Translating it yields CASSPTGFSGANVLTF.

J is TRBJ2-2 and V is TRBV5-6; tentative D call: TRBD1 (6 bases). Germline V CDR1 and CDR2: SGHDT, YYEEEE. The CDR3 has 14 amino acids. V lost 6 bases to trimming and J lost 6 bases, with 15 bases between them. CDR3 protein: CASNTGYLAGELFF. The DNA for the CDR3 is TGTGCCAGCAATACAGGGTATTTAGCCGGGGAGCTGTTTTTT.

This clone was counted between two and nine times. The chain couples TRBV27 to TRBJ2-3, with TRBD1 matching over 7 bases. CDR1 and CDR2 from the germline V gene are MNHEY and SMNVEV (reference sequence). With V trimmed by 2 bases and J by 2 bases, 13 bases remained unmatched. The CDR3 length is 18 residues. CDR3 DNA: TGTGCCAGCAGTTTAAGTTTTTGGGACAGTTCCCTCACAGATACGCAGTATTTT. It specifies CASSLSFWDSSLTDTQYF.

The V and J genes are TRBV12-5 and TRBJ1-1; the D is unclear. The V gene lost 10 bases and the J gene lost 0 bases, with 18 bases spanning the gap. The germline gives CDR1 LGHNT, CDR2 FRNRAP. The CDR3 sequence is 15 residues long. The CDR3 sequence: CATSNSGSMNTEAFF. The CDR3 nucleotides read TGTGCTACCAGCAATAGCGGCTCAATGAACACTGAAGCTTTCTTT. Using reference TRBV12-5 and TRBJ1-1 for the parts outside the CDR3, the full variable domain is DARVTQTPRHKVTEMGQEVTMRCQPILGHNTVFWYRQTMMQGLELLAYFRNRAPLDDSGMPKDRFSAEMPDATLATLKIQPSEPRDSAVYFCATSNSGSMNTEAFFGQGTRLTVV.

This chain links TRBV7-8 with TRBJ1-1, with D perhaps matching TRBD1 (5 bases). CDR1 and CDR2 (germline): SGHVS, FQNEAQ. The CDR3 sequence is 13 residues long. The V and J ends lost 1 base and 5 bases respectively, with 8 bases between them. In DNA form, the CDR3 reads TGTGCCAGCAGCTTAGGGGGGGGAACTGAAGCTTTCTTT. Its protein product is CASSLGGGTEAFF.